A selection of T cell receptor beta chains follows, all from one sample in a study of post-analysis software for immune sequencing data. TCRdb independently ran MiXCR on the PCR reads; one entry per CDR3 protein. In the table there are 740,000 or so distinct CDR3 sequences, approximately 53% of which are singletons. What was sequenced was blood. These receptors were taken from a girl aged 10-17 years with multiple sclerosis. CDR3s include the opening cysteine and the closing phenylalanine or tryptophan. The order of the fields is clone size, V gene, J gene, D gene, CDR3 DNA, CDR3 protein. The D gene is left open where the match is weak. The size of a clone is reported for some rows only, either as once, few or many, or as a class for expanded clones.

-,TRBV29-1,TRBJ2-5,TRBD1,TGCAGCGTTGGTGGGATTACCGGGACAGGGGCTGTGGAGACCCAGTACTTC,CSVGGITGTGAVETQYF
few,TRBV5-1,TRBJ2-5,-,TGCGCCAGCAGGGGGGGCCGGGAACCGTCAATTTACAATGAGCAGTACTTC,CASRGGREPSIYNEQYF
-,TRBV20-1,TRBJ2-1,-,TGCAGTGCTAGAGTGTATTTGACAGGTTTGGGTGAGCAGTTCTTC,CSARVYLTGLGEQFF
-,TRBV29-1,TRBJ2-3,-,TGCAGCGTTGCGAACCCCACAGATACGCAGTATTTT,CSVANPTDTQYF
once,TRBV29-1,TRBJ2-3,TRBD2,TGCAGCGTTGCAGCTAGCGGGGGGAGAGATACGCAGTATTTT,CSVAASGGRDTQYF
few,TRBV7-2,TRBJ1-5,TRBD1,TGTGCCAGCAGCCCCCCTGGACAGGGTGGCAATCAGCCCCAGCATTTT,CASSPPGQGGNQPQHF
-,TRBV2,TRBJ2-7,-,TGTGCCAGCACCCTCAATGGTTTGGCCTACGAGCAGTACTTC,CASTLNGLAYEQYF
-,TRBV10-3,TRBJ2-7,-,TGTGCCATCAGGCTCGGTTCAGCCTACGAGCAGTACTTC,CAIRLGSAYEQYF
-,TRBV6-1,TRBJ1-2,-,TGTGCCAGCAGTGTCGGGACATCCTATGGCTACACCTTC,CASSVGTSYGYTF
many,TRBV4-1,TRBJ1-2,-,TGCGCCAGCCAGGGGTACCGGGGCTACACCTTC,CASQGYRGYTF
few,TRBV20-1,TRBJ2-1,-,TGCAGTGCTCGAGCAGGGGAGCAGTTCTTC,CSARAGEQFF
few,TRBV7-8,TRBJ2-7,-,TGTGCCAGCAGCCCCGAGGCGGCCTACGAGCAGTACTTC,CASSPEAAYEQYF
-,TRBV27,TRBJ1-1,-,TGTGCCAGCAGTTTATCGGTGACTCCGTGGGAAGCTTTCTTT,CASSLSVTPWEAFF
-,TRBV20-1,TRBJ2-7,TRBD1,TGCAGTGCGCAGGGGGTCCATGACTACGAGCAGTACTTC,CSAQGVHDYEQYF
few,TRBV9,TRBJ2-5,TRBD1,TGTGCCAGCAGCGTAGGGACAGGGGTGAAAGGGCCCCGGACCGAGACCCAGTACTTC,CASSVGTGVKGPRTETQYF
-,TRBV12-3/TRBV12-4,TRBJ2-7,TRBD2,TGTGCCAGCAGCGAACTTGGGAGGGCCTCGTACTTC,CASSELGRASYF
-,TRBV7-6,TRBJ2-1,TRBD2,TGTGCCAGCAGCTTATCAGCGGGAGGGTTGTACAATGAGCAGTTCTTC,CASSLSAGGLYNEQFF
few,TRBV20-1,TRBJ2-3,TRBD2,TGCAGTGCTAGAGACCCCCCTACGACTAGCGGAGTTCTTCTCACAGATACGCAGTATTTT,CSARDPPTTSGVLLTDTQYF
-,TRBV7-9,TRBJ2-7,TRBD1,TGTGCCAGCAGCCACGACAGGGGCGAGCAGTACTTC,CASSHDRGEQYF
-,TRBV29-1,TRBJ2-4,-,TGCAGCGTCCGGCTTCTAGCAGCCAAAAACATTCAGTACTTC,CSVRLLAAKNIQYF
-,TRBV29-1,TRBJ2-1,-,TGCAGCGTCGAGGGACTCGCGCGGGATGGGCAGTTCTTC,CSVEGLARDGQFF
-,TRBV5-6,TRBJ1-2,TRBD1,TGTGCCAGCAGCCGCACCAGGGGGATCTATGGCTACACCTTC,CASSRTRGIYGYTF
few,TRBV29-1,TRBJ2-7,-,TGCAGCGTTGAAGATCAAGGCAACGAGCAGTACTTC,CSVEDQGNEQYF
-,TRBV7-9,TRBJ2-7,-,TGTGCCAGCAGCTCCCTCCGACTTCCCGAGCAGTACTTC,CASSSLRLPEQYF
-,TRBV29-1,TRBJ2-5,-,TGCAGCGTTGAAAGGCTGGAAGAGACCCAGTACTTC,CSVERLEETQYF
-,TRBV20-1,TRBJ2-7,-,TGCAGTGCTGGTCCTGGGGCGGAGCCCCCTTACGAGCAGTACTTC,CSAGPGAEPPYEQYF
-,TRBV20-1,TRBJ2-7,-,TGCAGTGCTAGGTCCTGGGGGGTGAACACCTACGAGCAGTACTTC,CSARSWGVNTYEQYF
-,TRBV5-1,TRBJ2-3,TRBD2,TGCGCCAGCAGCCGGGGACTAGCAGATACGCAGTATTTT,CASSRGLADTQYF
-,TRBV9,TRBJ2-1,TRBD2,TGTGCCAGCAGCGCCGATTTTTGGGGGGGGCAGTTCTTC,CASSADFWGGQFF
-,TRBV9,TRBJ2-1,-,TGTGCCAGCAGCGTAGCTAGGGGCGAGCAGTTCTTC,CASSVARGEQFF
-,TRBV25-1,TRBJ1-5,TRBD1,TGTGCCAGCAGGGTCGAGGCCGACAGGGACGGATCTATAGGCAATCAGCCCCAGCATTTT,CASRVEADRDGSIGNQPQHF
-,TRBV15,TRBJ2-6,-,TGTGCCACCAGCAGGGACTTTAGTACTGGGGCCAACGTCCTGACTTTC,CATSRDFSTGANVLTF
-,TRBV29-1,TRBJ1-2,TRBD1,TGCAGCGTAGGGACAGCCCAATATGGCTACACCTTC,CSVGTAQYGYTF
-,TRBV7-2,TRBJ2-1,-,TGTGCCAGCAGCTTAGGGTGGCAGGGGGGGTTCTTC,CASSLGWQGGFF
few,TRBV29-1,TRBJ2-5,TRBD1,TGCAGCGCCCTGGACAGGGCCAGCGAGACCCAGTACTTC,CSALDRASETQYF
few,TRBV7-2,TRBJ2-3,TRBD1,TGTGCCAGCAGCTCCAGGGGGAGCTCTACAGATACGCAGTATTTT,CASSSRGSSTDTQYF
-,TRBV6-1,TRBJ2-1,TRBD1,TGTGCCAGCAGCGAGACAGGGTTGGCTGGTAGTGAGCAGTTCTTC,CASSETGLAGSEQFF
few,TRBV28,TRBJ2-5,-,TGTGCCACCGGGCGACTGGAGACCCAGTACTTC,CATGRLETQYF
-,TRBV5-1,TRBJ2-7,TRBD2,TGCGCCAGCAGCCTCGGGACTAGCGGGAGGGCCACCCTCTACGAGCAGTACTTC,CASSLGTSGRATLYEQYF
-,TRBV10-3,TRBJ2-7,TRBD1,TGTGCCATCAGTGAGCCAGGACAGGGAACCTACGAGCAGTACTTC,CAISEPGQGTYEQYF
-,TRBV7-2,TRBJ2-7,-,TGTGCCAGCAGCTTAAGTTGGGTAGCAGACTCCTACGAGCAGTACTTC,CASSLSWVADSYEQYF
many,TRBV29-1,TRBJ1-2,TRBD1,TGCAGCGTCGAGCATACTGGACAGGGGGCGCGAGGCTACACCTTC,CSVEHTGQGARGYTF
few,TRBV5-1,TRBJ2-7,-,TGCGCCAGCAGCTTTTTCTGGGGTCGGTACGGGCAGTACTTC,CASSFFWGRYGQYF
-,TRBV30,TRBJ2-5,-,TGTGCCGGAGGGAAGGGGAACAGCCAACAAGAGACCCAGTACTTC,CAGGKGNSQQETQYF
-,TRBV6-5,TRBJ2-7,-,TGTGCCAGCAGCCCCGGGGGGCTATCGTCCTACGAGCAGTACTTC,CASSPGGLSSYEQYF
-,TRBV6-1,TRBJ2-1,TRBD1,TGTGCCAGCAGTGACTACAGGGGGCTGAATGAGCAGTTCTTC,CASSDYRGLNEQFF
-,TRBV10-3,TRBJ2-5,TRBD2,TGTGCCATCAGTCCGGGACTAGCGGGAGAGACCCAGTACTTC,CAISPGLAGETQYF
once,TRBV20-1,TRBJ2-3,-,TGCAGTGCTAGATACGGCGATACGCAGTATTTT,CSARYGDTQYF
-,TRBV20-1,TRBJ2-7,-,TGCAGTGCTACACCCACGGCCCCCTTACCCTACGAGCAGTACTTC,CSATPTAPLPYEQYF
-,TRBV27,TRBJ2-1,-,TGTGCCAGCACCCTTTGGTACGGGGGAACCTACAATGAGCAGTTCTTC,CASTLWYGGTYNEQFF
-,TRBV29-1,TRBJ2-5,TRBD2,TGCAGCGTTGATGAGCGGGGTGGAGAGACCCAGTACTTC,CSVDERGGETQYF
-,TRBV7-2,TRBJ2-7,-,TGTGCCAGCAGTCCCTCTACTACCTTTTACGAGCAGTACTTC,CASSPSTTFYEQYF
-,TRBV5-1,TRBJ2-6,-,TGCGCCAGCAGCTTGGGGTCGACCTCTGGGGCCAACGTCCTGACTTTC,CASSLGSTSGANVLTF
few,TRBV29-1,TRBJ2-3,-,TGCAGCGTTGAAGACCTCGCGGGGCCGAGCGGCTATACGCAGTATTTT,CSVEDLAGPSGYTQYF
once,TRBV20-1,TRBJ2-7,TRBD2,TGCAGTGAGAGACTAGCGGGGATCAATGAGCAGTACTTC,CSERLAGINEQYF
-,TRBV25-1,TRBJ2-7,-,TGTGCCAGCAGTGAATGGGTGGTTGGCAGCTCCTACGAGCAGTACTTC,CASSEWVVGSSYEQYF
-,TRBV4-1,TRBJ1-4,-,TGCGCCAGCAAAATCACAGCCGGTACCGAAAAACTGTTTTTT,CASKITAGTEKLFF
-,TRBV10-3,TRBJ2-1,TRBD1,TGTGCCATCAGTGATAGGACAGGGCTTGAGCAGTTCTTC,CAISDRTGLEQFF
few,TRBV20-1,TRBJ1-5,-,TGCAGTGCTAGAGCCAGGTTAGATCAGCCCCAGCATTTT,CSARARLDQPQHF
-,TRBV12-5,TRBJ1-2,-,TGTGCTAGTGGTTTCGACCTAGTCCCCTCCTATGGCTACACCTTC,CASGFDLVPSYGYTF